This TCR beta chain was recorded in a study of T cell responses to AZD1222 COVID-19 vaccine. The assay was immunoSEQ multiplex PCR, and TCRdb's table has in-frame clones only and misses some. The table has 240,000 or so clones, approximately 93% seen once. Study-wide results and caveats: White British ancestry dominated among donors, who included more females, and clonal diversity was possibly underestimated. The repertoires were collected only after the peak T cell response.

In the case of this clone: As yet, its antigen is unknown.

Germline V lookup: CDR1 SGDLS, CDR2 YYNGEE. With 4 bases removed from V and 7 bases from J, the gap between germline ends came to 14 bases. CDR3 size: 13 residues. This clonotype was sampled from an adult in good health. Sequences were derived from peripheral blood, sampled on day 0 of AZD1222 vaccination. The chain combines TRBV9 with TRBJ1-1; no firm D call. CDR3 amino acids: CASSPRQLGEAFF. Written as DNA, the CDR3 is TGTGCCAGCAGCCCCCGTCAACTAGGTGAAGCTTTCTTT.